The 22 T cell receptor beta chains presented below share a single source sample, sequenced in a study of immune evolution from preneoplasia to lung adenocarcinoma. TCRdb keeps only in-frame clones here, not all; method: immunoSEQ multiplex PCR. The sample consists of 10,000 to 13,000 clones, approximately 86% of them appearing once. Sequencing input: FFPE minimally invasive lung adenocarcinoma tissue. Receptors originate from a person aged 70 to 85 with lung adenocarcinoma.

The chain combines TRBV5-1 with TRBJ1-4; 7 nucleotides agree with TRBD1. Looked up from germline, CDR1 is SGHRS and CDR2 is YFSETQ. Trimming cost V 2 bases and J 4 bases; bases outside gene matches: 11. The CDR3 totals 17 residues. CDR3 residues: CASSFFRNRGFNEKLFF. In DNA, the CDR3 is TGCGCCAGCAGCTTCTTCCGTAACAGGGGCTTTAATGAAAAACTGTTTTTT.

The chain joins TRBV19 to TRBJ1-3; 10 nucleotides match TRBD1. Looked up from germline, CDR1 is LNHDA and CDR2 is SQIVND (reference sequence). Trimming cost V 6 bases and J 3 bases; bases outside gene matches: 8. This CDR3 has 16 amino acids. CDR3 DNA: TGTGCCAGTAGGATGGGTGACAGGGGGCTTGGAAACACCATATATTTT. This translates into CASRMGDRGLGNTIYF.

The V and J genes are TRBV19 and TRBJ1-1, with D perhaps matching TRBD1 (5 bases). This CDR3 has 17 residues. CDR1 LNHDA and CDR2 SQIVND come from the germline V gene (reference sequence). V was shortened by 7 bases and J by 0 bases, with 21 bases between the two germline ends. In DNA, the CDR3 is TGTGCCAGTACCCCAACGGGGACCCGCGGGATGAACACTGAAGCTTTCTTT. Encoded protein: CASTPTGTRGMNTEAFF.

This clone has a handful of counts. The chain links TRBV2 to TRBJ1-2; 7 bases match TRBD1. V lost 6 bases, J lost 2 bases, and 3 bases stayed unmatched. This CDR3 region has 13 residues. Germline-derived CDR1 and CDR2 are SNHLY and FYNNEI. CDR3 DNA: TGTGCCAGCAGGGGGACAGTCAACTATGGCTACACCTTC. Protein product: CASRGTVNYGYTF.

This clone came up once. The chain is built from TRBV2 and TRBJ2-3; D possibly corresponds to TRBD2 (5 bases). Trimming took off 7 bases at V and 0 bases at J, with 11 bases between the two ends. The length of the CDR3 is 14 residues. Germline-derived CDR1 and CDR2 are SNHLY and FYNNEI. The CDR3 bases are TGTGCCAGCAAAAGGACTTTTAGCACAGATACGCAGTATTTT. Protein: CASKRTFSTDTQYF.

The chain couples TRBV15 to TRBJ1-2, with D maybe TRBD1 (5 bases). Germline assignment: CDR1 LNHNV and CDR2 YYDKDF (reference sequence). Trimming left V 8 bases short and J 8 bases short, with 15 bases between. This CDR3 region has 12 residues. The CDR3 DNA sequence: TGTGCCACCTCGGACGGGGACGGGGGCTACACCTTC. Translating gives CATSDGDGGYTF.

The chain carries TRBV7-2 and TRBJ1-2; D unclear. Germline CDR1 reads SGHTA; CDR2 reads FQGNSA. V lost 1 base, J lost 7 bases, and 10 bases lay in between. This CDR3 spans 13 amino acids. The CDR3 DNA sequence: TGTGCCAGCAGCTTAGATCGACGGGGTGGCTACACCTTC. It codes for CASSLDRRGGYTF.

V gene TRBV4-1 combines with J gene TRBJ2-7, with 10 bases fitting TRBD1. CDR1 and CDR2 from the germline V gene are MGHRA and YSYEKL. Losses at the gene ends were 3 bases for V and 5 bases for J; bases not matched to a gene: 7. CDR3 length equals 15 residues. CDR3 protein: CASSQGQGTRNEQYF. DNA of the CDR3: TGCGCCAGCAGCCAGGGACAGGGGACACGGAACGAGCAGTACTTC.

The chain recombines TRBV4-1 with TRBJ2-7; 10 bases match TRBD2. V gave up 2 bases and J gave up 4 bases; unmatched junction bases: 17. CDR1 MGHRA and CDR2 YSYEKL come from the germline V gene. The CDR3 runs to 19 residues. CDR3 protein: CASSQPLRASGRVVYEQYF. CDR3 nucleotide sequence: TGCGCCAGCAGCCAACCCCTAAGGGCTAGCGGGAGAGTGGTATACGAGCAGTACTTC.

The V call is TRBV5-6, the J call TRBJ2-1; TRBD2 matches 12 bases. The V gene's germline CDR1 is SGHDT and CDR2 YYEEEE. The CDR3 consists of 15 residues. Unmatched junction bases numbered 7, after V lost 4 bases and J lost 8 bases. Here the CDR3 reads CASSRGLAGKDEQFF. In DNA form, the CDR3 reads TGTGCCAGCAGCCGAGGACTAGCGGGAAAAGATGAGCAGTTCTTC.

This clone has just one count. The rearrangement links TRBV19 to TRBJ2-7; D is possibly TRBD1 or TRBD2 (5 bases each). V lost 0 bases and J 2 bases, leaving 14 bases between the germline ends. Germline V gives CDR1 LNHDA, CDR2 SQIVND (reference sequence). The CDR3 runs to 16 residues. The CDR3 loop reads CASSIDHGAGTYEQYF. CDR3 nucleotide sequence: TGTGCCAGTAGTATAGATCACGGGGCAGGGACCTACGAGCAGTACTTC.

The chain links TRBV30 to TRBJ1-1; the D gene is possibly TRBD1 (5 bases). The germline V gene has CDR1 GTSNPN and CDR2 SVGIG (reference sequence). V dropped 2 bases and J dropped 10 bases, with 14 bases sitting between them. This CDR3 is 12 amino acids long. The CDR3 sequence is CAWSPRVKRAFF. For the CDR3, the DNA is TGTGCCTGGAGTCCCAGGGTCAAGAGAGCTTTCTTT. Complete variable domain (other parts from reference TRBV30 and TRBJ1-1): SQTIHQWPATLVQPVGSPLSLECTVEGTSNPNLYWYRQAAGRGLQLLFYSVGIGQISSEVPQNLSASRPQDRQFILSSKKLLLSDSGFYLCAWSPRVKRAFFGQGTRLTVV.

The chain joins TRBV5-1 to TRBJ2-3; D gene uncertain. Germline V gene lookup returns CDR1 SGHRS and CDR2 YFSETQ. The CDR3 runs to 15 residues. Trimming stripped 0 bases from V and 0 bases from J, with 8 bases between. CDR3 in amino acids: CASSLDGASTDTQYF. Written as DNA, the CDR3 is TGCGCCAGCAGCTTGGACGGTGCTAGCACAGATACGCAGTATTTT.

The chain couples TRBV28 to TRBJ2-6; 9 bases fit TRBD1. The CDR3 sequence is 14 residues long. V lost 3 bases to trimming and J lost 9 bases; unmatched junction nucleotides: 3. CDR1 and CDR2 from the germline V gene are MDHEN and SYDVKM. This CDR3 reads CASSLRDRDNVLTF. CDR3 nucleotides: TGTGCCAGCAGTTTGAGGGACAGGGACAACGTCCTGACTTTC.

The chain uses TRBV9 and TRBJ1-6; D gene uncertain. Trimming removed 0 bases from V and 9 bases from J, with 10 bases in between. This CDR3 spans 14 amino acids. CDR1 SGDLS and CDR2 YYNGEE come from the germline V gene. CDR3 DNA: TGTGCCAGCAGCGTAGAGGACGGGCTTTCACCCCTCCACTTT. It is translated as CASSVEDGLSPLHF.

The rearrangement joins TRBV19 to TRBJ2-2; D gene ambiguous. CDR3 size: 12 residues. The V end was cut by 10 bases, the J end by 2 bases, with 8 bases between. Germline CDR1 and CDR2: LNHDA and SQIVND (reference sequence). CDR3 nucleotide sequence: TGTGCCATAGGGCGAAACACCGGGGAGCTGTTTTTT. This gives the protein CAIGRNTGELFF.

The rearrangement joins TRBV7-2 to TRBJ1-1, with D possibly being TRBD1 (6 bases). The ends were cut back, 5 bases at V and 4 bases at J, with 11 bases in the middle. Germline V gene sequence: CDR1 SGHTA, CDR2 FQGNSA. The CDR3 has 13 amino acids. The CDR3 DNA follows: TGTGCCAGCAGCCCTTACAGGGCCACTGAAGCTTTCTTT. It specifies CASSPYRATEAFF.

The gene calls are TRBV6-4 and TRBJ2-3; D ambiguous. Trimming took off 5 bases at V and 2 bases at J, with 14 bases between the two ends. This CDR3 is 15 amino acids long. CDR1 is MRHNA and CDR2 is SNTAGT in the germline V gene. CDR3 in amino acids: CASSKNPDLTDTQYF. The CDR3 nucleotides read TGTGCCAGCAGTAAAAATCCAGACCTCACAGATACGCAGTATTTT.

The chain couples TRBV2 to TRBJ1-6; D gene ambiguous. Germline CDR1 is SNHLY and CDR2 is FYNNEI. This CDR3 region has 17 residues. V was clipped by 0 bases and J by 7 bases, with 16 bases between them. As DNA, the CDR3 is TGTGCCAGCAGTGAAGCGGCATTGAAGGGTCGGAATTCACCCCTCCACTTT. Amino acids: CASSEAALKGRNSPLHF.

The chain joins TRBV5-6 to TRBJ2-3; 8 nucleotides align to TRBD2. Germline V gives CDR1 SGHDT, CDR2 YYEEEE. The CDR3 extends over 17 amino acids. V dropped 0 bases and J dropped 3; count of bases not matched to a gene: 9. The CDR3 region is CASSLGFAGLVTDTQYF. CDR3 DNA: TGTGCCAGCAGCTTGGGTTTCGCGGGACTAGTAACAGATACGCAGTATTTT.

CDR3 protein: CATRPDRGLYGYTF. The CDR3 bases are TGTGCCACTAGACCCGACAGGGGGCTTTATGGCTACACCTTC. The chain employs TRBV2 and TRBJ1-2; 10 nucleotides match TRBD1. From germline, CDR1 is SNHLY and CDR2 FYNNEI. V lost 10 bases and J lost 5; bases outside the gene matches: 10. The CDR3 loop spans 14 amino acids.

CDR3 protein: CASSLGVRPSGNTIYF. In DNA form, the CDR3 reads TGTGCCAGCAGCTTAGGGGTCCGTCCCTCTGGAAACACCATATATTTT. V is TRBV11-2 and J is TRBJ1-3; D not resolved. The CDR3 sequence is 16 residues long. The germline V and J ends were trimmed by 1 base and 0 bases, with 10 bases remaining between them. Germline CDR1 reads SGHAT; CDR2 reads FQNNGV. The full variable domain, in which reference TRBV11-2 and TRBJ1-3 provide the parts outside the CDR3, is EAGVAQSPRYKIIEKRQSVAFWCNPISGHATLYWYQQILGQGPKLLIQFQNNGVVDDSQLPKDRFSAERLKGVDSTLKIQPAKLEDSAVYLCASSLGVRPSGNTIYFGEGSWLTVV.